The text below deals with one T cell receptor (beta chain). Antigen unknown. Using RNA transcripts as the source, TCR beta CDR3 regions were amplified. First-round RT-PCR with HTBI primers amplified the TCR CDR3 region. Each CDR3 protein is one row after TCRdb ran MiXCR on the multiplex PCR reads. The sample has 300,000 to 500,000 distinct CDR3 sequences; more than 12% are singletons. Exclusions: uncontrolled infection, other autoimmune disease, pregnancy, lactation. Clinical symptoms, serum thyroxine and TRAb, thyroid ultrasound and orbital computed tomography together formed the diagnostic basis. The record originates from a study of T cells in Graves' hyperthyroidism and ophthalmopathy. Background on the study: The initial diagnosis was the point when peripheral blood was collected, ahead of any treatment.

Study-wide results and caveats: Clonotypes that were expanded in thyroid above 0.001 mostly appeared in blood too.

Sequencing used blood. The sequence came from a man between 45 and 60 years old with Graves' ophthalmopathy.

The CDR3 region is CASSAQGRARETQYF. DNA for the CDR3: TGTGCCAGCAGCGCACAGGGACGGGCTAGAGAGACCCAGTACTTC. This chain uses TRBV9 with TRBJ2-5, with D possibly matching TRBD1 (6 bases). CDR3 length equals 15 residues. V was trimmed by 3 bases and J by 4 bases, leaving 16 bases between them. Germline V gene sequence: CDR1 SGDLS, CDR2 YYNGEE.